The clone carrying this T cell receptor beta chain was seen just once. Its antigen is unidentified. A read error may produce the germline difference seen at one junction end. This record belongs to a study of T cell responses to AZD1222 COVID-19 vaccine. Findings of the study overall: Close to half of spike-specific TCRs reportedly recognize unmutated variant regions. Breadth and depth of Spike-specific TCRs rose after two AZD1222 doses.

Produced via immunoSEQ multiplex PCR; TCRdb's table is partial and in-frame only. The sample shows about 150,000 clones, about 90% of them seen only once. The CDR3 runs 14 residues. Per the germline V gene, CDR1 is MNHNS and CDR2 is SASEGT. This receptor was obtained from an adult who received the MenACWY meningococcal vaccine as a control. This chain links TRBV6-1 with TRBJ1-4; the D is unclear. The sample in question was peripheral blood, obtained 28 days after the second dose of the MenACWY control vaccine. This CDR3 is CASREGNHNEKLFF. CDR3 sequence (DNA): TGTGCCAGCAGGGAAGGCAACCATAATGAAAAACTGTTTTTT.